Reported below is one TCR beta chain. Its specificity is unknown. TCRdb's copy holds only in-frame clones and misses some; the assay was immunoSEQ multiplex PCR. The repertoire holds around 94,000 clones, with more than 90% as singletons. The data belong to a study of OX40 agonist ivuxolimab in advanced cancers. Whole-study findings and limits: Clones of CD4+ and CD8+ blood T cells grew by week 6 at doses of 0.1 to 3.0 mg/kg.

This receptor was taken from an adult with an advanced solid tumor such as melanoma, head and neck, liver or kidney cancer. Sequencing was performed on CD4+ or CD8+ T cells sorted from blood, taken in a trial of the OX40 agonist ivuxolimab.

The CDR3, as DNA: TGTGCCAGCAGCTTGTTCCAGAAGGGTTCCTCACCCCTCCACTTT. It encodes CASSLFQKGSSPLHF. The rearrangement links TRBV5-8 to TRBJ1-6; D uncertain. Trimming shortened V by 1 base and J by 10 bases, and 15 bases separated the two germline ends. This CDR3 region has 15 residues. Germline V gives CDR1 SGHTS, CDR2 YDEGEE.